Listed below are T cell receptor beta chains from one sample, sequenced in a study of control samples from healthy donors and cancer patients. Profiling relied on immunoSEQ multiplex PCR, and the TCRdb table lists in-frame clones only, not all of them. The data hold 120,000 or so clones, with approximately 90% observed a single time. The sequenced sample consisted of blood. These receptors all come from a woman in her late teens or twenties in good health. Both conserved end residues are part of each CDR3. The D gene is left open where the match is weak. Clone size appears in some rows only: once, few, many, or a class for an expanded clone.

>TRBJ1-2|18|TRBD1|TRBV4-3|NA
CASSQDPPSKTGEYGYTF
TGCGCCAGCAGCCAAGATCCCCCCTCTAAGACAGGGGAATATGGCTACACCTTC
>TRBJ2-5|14|NA|TRBV11-1|NA
CASSLRDIRETQYF
TGTGCCAGCAGCTTACGGGACATTCGAGAGACCCAGTACTTC
>TRBJ2-5|18|TRBD2|TRBV5-6|NA
CASSLGTRPSEGKETQYF
TGTGCCAGCAGCTTGGGGACTAGACCTAGCGAGGGTAAAGAGACCCAGTACTTC
>TRBJ1-1|12|NA|TRBV7-9|NA
CASSSIVYEAFF
TGTGCCAGCAGCTCCATAGTATATGAAGCTTTCTTT
>TRBJ2-6|17|NA|TRBV5-8|NA
CASSLGTADAGANVLTF
TGTGCCAGCAGCTTGGGCACAGCCGATGCTGGGGCCAACGTCCTGACTTTC
>TRBJ1-1|13|TRBD1|TRBV7-3|NA
CASSLRGDSSAFF
TGTGCCAGCAGCTTAAGGGGGGACAGTTCAGCTTTCTTT
>TRBJ1-5|15|NA|TRBV4-3|NA
CASSQVHGSGQPQHF
TGCGCCAGCAGCCAAGTCCATGGGTCGGGCCAGCCCCAGCATTTT
>TRBJ1-2|15|TRBD1|TRBV9|NA
CASNKLQGARYGYTF
TGTGCCAGCAACAAATTACAGGGGGCGCGGTATGGCTACACCTTC
>TRBJ1-3|17|TRBD1|TRBV27|NA
CASSPSDRISSGNTIYF
TGTGCCAGCAGCCCGTCGGACAGGATCTCCTCTGGAAACACCATATATTTT
>TRBJ2-6|17|NA|TRBV30|NA
CAWSLIGKRSGANVLTF
TGTGCCTGGAGTCTTATAGGGAAACGCTCTGGGGCCAACGTCCTGACTTTC
>TRBJ1-2|12|TRBD1|TRBV7-2|NA
CASSIDRGGYTF
TGTGCCAGCAGCATCGACAGGGGTGGCTACACCTTC
>TRBJ1-4|19|TRBD1|TRBV7-9|once
CASSLSTPGTARGREKLFF
TGTGCCAGCAGCTTATCCACCCCCGGGACAGCCCGAGGTCGTGAAAAACTGTTTTTT
>TRBJ2-7|13|TRBD2|TRBV7-6|NA
CASSPGLLYEQYF
TGTGCCAGCAGCCCGGGACTACTGTACGAGCAGTACTTC
>TRBJ1-1|13|TRBD1|TRBV19|NA
CASRGQGNTEAFF
TGTGCCAGTAGAGGACAGGGGAACACTGAAGCTTTCTTT
>TRBJ1-4|14|NA|TRBV6-5|once
CASRSTGLGEKLFF
TGTGCCAGCAGATCGACCGGACTAGGTGAAAAACTGTTTTTT
>TRBJ1-1|13|NA|TRBV29-1|NA
CSVGGIGDTEAFF
TGCAGCGTTGGGGGGATCGGGGACACTGAAGCTTTCTTT
>TRBJ1-2|11|NA|TRBV29-1|NA
CSVEDFYGYTF
TGCAGCGTTGAGGATTTCTATGGCTACACCTTC
>TRBJ1-2|13|NA|TRBV7-2|NA
CASSLEGPVGYTF
TGTGCCAGCAGCTTAGAGGGACCGGTGGGCTACACCTTC
>TRBJ2-3|18|TRBD1|TRBV19|few
CASSTGSRQGIPTDTQYF
TGTGCCAGTAGTACTGGATCTCGACAGGGGATTCCCACAGATACGCAGTATTTT
>TRBJ1-6|14|TRBD1|TRBV29-1|few
CSVGGQEANSPLHF
TGCAGCGTCGGGGGACAGGAGGCGAATTCACCCCTCCACTTT
>TRBJ2-5|15|NA|TRBV12-5|NA
CASGHPPQGEETQYF
TGTGCTAGTGGCCATCCCCCCCAGGGAGAAGAGACCCAGTACTTC
>TRBJ1-1|15|NA|TRBV2|NA
CASSERELRNTEAFF
TGTGCCAGCAGTGAAAGGGAACTGAGGAACACTGAAGCTTTCTTT
>TRBJ1-1|16|NA|TRBV27|once
CASSPGGWWPDTEAFF
TGTGCCAGCAGTCCGGGGGGGTGGTGGCCTGACACTGAAGCTTTCTTT
>TRBJ2-2|14|TRBD1|TRBV7-2|NA
CASSGRGGAGELFF
TGTGCCAGCAGCGGTAGAGGGGGCGCCGGGGAGCTGTTTTTT
>TRBJ1-2|11|NA|TRBV2|NA
CASSEQGSYTF
TGTGCCAGCAGTGAACAGGGTAGCTACACCTTC
>TRBJ2-3|18|TRBD2|TRBV7-8|NA
CASSQGPSGVASTDTQYF
TGTGCCAGCAGCCAGGGGCCTAGCGGGGTGGCGAGCACAGATACGCAGTATTTT
>TRBJ1-6|18|TRBD1|TRBV7-2|NA
CASSLGLLSGTVDSPLHF
TGTGCCAGCAGCTTAGGGCTCCTCTCCGGGACAGTTGATTCACCCCTCCACTTT
>TRBJ2-4|16|TRBD1|TRBV7-2|NA
CASSSGQGGPKNIQYF
TGTGCCAGCAGCTCTGGACAGGGGGGACCCAAAAACATTCAGTACTTC
>TRBJ1-1|13|NA|TRBV6-2/TRBV6-3|NA
CASSYEVYTEAFF
TGTGCCAGCAGTTACGAGGTTTACACTGAAGCTTTCTTT
>TRBJ2-2|14|NA|TRBV19|NA
CASRVWSETGELFF
TGTGCCAGTAGAGTCTGGTCGGAAACCGGGGAGCTGTTTTTT
>TRBJ2-1|14|NA|TRBV14|NA
CASSQLMWGNEQFF
TGTGCCAGCAGCCAATTAATGTGGGGTAATGAGCAGTTCTTC
>TRBJ1-4|15|NA|TRBV28|NA
CASRPTGTKNEKLFF
TGTGCCAGCAGACCGACCGGGACGAAGAATGAAAAACTGTTTTTT
>TRBJ1-6|12|NA|TRBV7-9|NA
CASSLGQAPLHF
TGTGCCAGCAGCTTAGGACAGGCACCCCTCCACTTT
>TRBJ1-1|15|TRBD1|TRBV29-1|NA
CSVEDRGTMNTEAFF
TGCAGCGTTGAGGACAGGGGAACAATGAACACTGAAGCTTTCTTT
>TRBJ2-6|12|NA|TRBV19|NA
CASKRVSNVLTF
TGTGCCAGTAAGAGGGTTTCTAACGTCCTGACTTTC
>TRBJ2-1|14|NA|TRBV7-9|NA
CASNARDSYNEQFF
TGTGCCAGCAACGCCAGGGACTCCTACAATGAGCAGTTCTTC
>TRBJ2-1|15|NA|TRBV27|NA
CASSWSGPQYNEQFF
TGTGCCAGCAGTTGGTCAGGGCCCCAATACAATGAGCAGTTCTTC
>TRBJ2-3|15|NA|TRBV4-2|NA
CASSQEGRGTDTQYF
TGTGCCAGCAGCCAAGAGGGGCGCGGGACAGATACGCAGTATTTT
>TRBJ2-5|13|NA|TRBV7-6|medium-sized
CASSQGRQETQYF
TGTGCCAGCAGCCAAGGGCGCCAAGAGACCCAGTACTTC
>TRBJ2-1|15|TRBD2|TRBV7-2|NA
CASSLERDSYNEQFF
TGTGCCAGCAGCTTAGAGCGGGACTCCTACAATGAGCAGTTCTTC
>TRBJ1-3|16|TRBD1|TRBV28|few
CASSSPTGPKRDTIYF
TGTGCCAGCAGTTCCCCGACAGGGCCCAAACGGGACACCATATATTTT
>TRBJ2-2|15|NA|TRBV7-9|NA
CASSLVATNTGELFF
TGTGCCAGCAGCTTAGTGGCCACGAACACCGGGGAGCTGTTTTTT